The sequence of this T cell receptor (beta chain) was determined in a study of cytomegalovirus exposure and HLA in healthy donors. Whole-study results and caveats: Several of the most significant clusters appeared linked to common viral pathogens, based on a later analysis.

Vbeta (60) and Jbeta (13) primers were used in the PCR. The assay was immunoSEQ multiplex PCR, and TCRdb's table has in-frame clones only and misses some. This repertoire shows roughly 200,000 clones, 70% to 90% found once; its top ten account for around 0.31%. CDR3 length: 15 amino acids. In germline, CDR1 is SNHLY, CDR2 FYNNEI. With V trimmed by 8 bases and J by 1 base, 8 bases remained unmatched. As to this clone: Its matching antigen is unknown.

The rearrangement joins TRBV2 to TRBJ2-3, with TRBD2 matching over 8 bases. Sequences were obtained from PBMCs. This sequence originates from a woman aged 25 to 39 in good health and CMV-seronegative. DNA of the CDR3: TGTGCCAGCCTATCATTTAGCGGGGGCACAGATACGCAGTATTTT. The encoded protein is CASLSFSGGTDTQYF.